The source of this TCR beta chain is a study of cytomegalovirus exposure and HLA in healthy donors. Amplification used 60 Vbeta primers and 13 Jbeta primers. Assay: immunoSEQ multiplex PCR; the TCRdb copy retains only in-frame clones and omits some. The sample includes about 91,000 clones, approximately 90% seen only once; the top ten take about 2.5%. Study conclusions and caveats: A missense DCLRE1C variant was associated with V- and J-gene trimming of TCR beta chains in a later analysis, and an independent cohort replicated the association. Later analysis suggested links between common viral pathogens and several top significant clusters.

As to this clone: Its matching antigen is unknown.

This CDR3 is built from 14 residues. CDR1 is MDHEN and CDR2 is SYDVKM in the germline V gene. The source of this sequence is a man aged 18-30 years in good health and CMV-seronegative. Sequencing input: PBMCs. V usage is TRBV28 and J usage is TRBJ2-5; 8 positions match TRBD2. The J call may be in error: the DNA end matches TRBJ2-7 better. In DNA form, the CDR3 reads TGTGCCAGCAAACGGGGGGGGAGCTCCTACGAGCAGTACTTC. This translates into CASKRGGSSYEQYF.